These 28 T cell receptor beta chains were sequenced from one sample in a study of blood T cell repertoires in COVID-19. The repertoire was sequenced with immunoSEQ multiplex PCR; TCRdb's copy has only in-frame clones and lacks some. The sample holds about 74,000 clones, approximately 84% seen once. Sequencing input: peripheral blood. The receptors stem from a man in his 70s with acute or convalescent COVID-19.

This clone was recorded only once. The chain links TRBV19 to TRBJ1-6; D is perhaps TRBD1 (5 bases). V lost 3 bases and J 7 bases, leaving 22 bases between the germline ends. This CDR3 region has 18 residues. From germline, CDR1 is LNHDA and CDR2 SQIVND (reference sequence). The CDR3 DNA reads TGTGCCAGTAGTATGGGCCTTCAGGGAGGCAGCGGCAATTCACCCCTCCACTTT. Protein: CASSMGLQGGSGNSPLHF.

This clone was seen more than once but under ten times. V and J are TRBV2 and TRBJ2-1, with TRBD2 as a possible D gene (6 bases). CDR3 length: 16 residues. The ends were cut back, 0 bases at V and 5 bases at J, with 14 bases in the middle. Germline V CDR1 and CDR2: SNHLY, FYNNEI. For the CDR3, the DNA is TGTGCCAGCAGTGAAGCGTGGGACTCCCAGGACAATGAGCAGTTCTTC. This gives the protein CASSEAWDSQDNEQFF.

This chain links TRBV10-3 with TRBJ2-5; tentative D call: TRBD1 (5 bases). The CDR3 has 13 amino acids. V was clipped by 0 bases and J by 7 bases, with 9 bases between them. Germline V gene lookup returns CDR1 ENHRY and CDR2 SYGVKD. CDR3 residues: CAISESGVGTQYF. The DNA for the CDR3 is TGTGCCATCAGTGAGTCAGGGGTAGGGACCCAGTACTTC.

The V and J genes are TRBV10-3 and TRBJ2-1; 16 bases map to TRBD2. V lost 6 bases and J lost 7; bases outside the gene matches: 3. The CDR3 is 15 residues long. Germline-derived CDR1 and CDR2 are ENHRY and SYGVKD. The CDR3 loop reads CAISGTSGRGNEQFF. The CDR3 coding sequence is TGTGCCATCAGCGGGACTAGCGGGAGGGGGAATGAGCAGTTCTTC.

J is TRBJ1-2 and V is TRBV29-1; the match to TRBD1 covers 9 bases. The J segment lost 8 bases and the V segment lost 7 bases, leaving 11 bases of the junction unmatched. The CDR3 is 13 amino acids. Germline lookup yields CDR1 SQVTM and CDR2 ANQGSEA. The CDR3 here is CSADEQGARGYTF. As DNA, the CDR3 is TGCAGCGCAGACGAACAGGGGGCGCGAGGCTACACCTTC.

The V and J genes are TRBV7-8 and TRBJ1-1, with D possibly matching TRBD1 (6 bases). This CDR3 spans 14 amino acids. Per the germline V gene, CDR1 is SGHVS and CDR2 is FQNEAQ. Trimming removed 6 bases at V and 1 base at J, with 12 bases between. The CDR3 loop is CASRSNRENTEAFF. The CDR3 bases are TGTGCCAGCAGATCCAACAGGGAGAACACTGAAGCTTTCTTT.

The chain recombines TRBV6-2 or TRBV6-3 with TRBJ1-5, with D possibly TRBD1 on 6 matching bases. Germline V lookup: CDR1 MNHEY, CDR2 SVGEGT. V dropped 6 bases and J dropped 0 bases, with 18 bases sitting between them. The CDR3 runs 17 residues. Here the CDR3 reads CASSFSTGTTSNQPQHF. DNA for the CDR3: TGTGCCAGCAGCTTCTCGACAGGAACGACTAGCAATCAGCCCCAGCATTTT.

The chain recombines TRBV28 with TRBJ2-7; D unresolved. The germline V and J ends were trimmed by 8 bases and 2 bases, with 19 bases remaining between them. CDR1 MDHEN and CDR2 SYDVKM come from the germline V gene. The CDR3 sequence is 15 residues long. For the CDR3, the DNA is TGTGCCAGCCTCCAGCCGGGTGCTTCGGCCTACGAGCAGTACTTC. It yields the protein CASLQPGASAYEQYF.

This rearrangement joins TRBV10-3 to TRBJ2-2; D might be TRBD1 (7 bases). V dropped 6 bases and J dropped 0 bases, with 23 bases sitting between them. Germline V gene sequence: CDR1 ENHRY, CDR2 SYGVKD. The CDR3 loop spans 19 amino acids. As DNA, the CDR3 is TGTGCCATCAGCTATCGGCCACCCGGCGGGACAGCGAACACCGGGGAGCTGTTTTTT. Translating it yields CAISYRPPGGTANTGELFF.

The chain is built from TRBV7-2 and TRBJ1-4; the D gene is possibly TRBD1 (5 bases). V was pared by 11 bases and J by 0 bases, with 13 bases between. The length of the CDR3 is 14 residues. CDR1 SGHTA and CDR2 FQGNSA come from the germline V gene. The CDR3 region is CASQGAPTNEKLFF. CDR3 in DNA: TGTGCCTCCCAAGGGGCCCCAACTAATGAAAAACTGTTTTTT. The full variable domain, rest sourced from reference TRBV7-2 and TRBJ1-4, is GAGVSQSPSNKVTEKGKDVELRCDPISGHTALYWYRQSLGQGLEFLIYFQGNSAPDKSGLPSDRFSAERTGGSVSTLTIQRTQQEDSAVYLCASQGAPTNEKLFFGSGTQLSVL.

The CDR3 spells CSADRGYGYTF. In DNA, the CDR3 is TGCAGCGCTGACAGGGGATATGGCTACACCTTC. The chain combines TRBV29-1 with TRBJ1-2; 8 nucleotides match TRBD1. The V gene's germline CDR1 is SQVTM and CDR2 ANQGSEA. This CDR3 contains 11 residues. V shed 7 bases, J shed 5 bases, and the junction held 3 bases outside the gene matches. The full variable domain, rest sourced from reference TRBV29-1 and TRBJ1-2, is SAVISQKPSRDICQRGTSLTIQCQVDSQVTMMFWYRQQPGQSLTLIATANQGSEATYESGFVIDKFPISRPNLTFSTLTVSNMSPEDSSIYLCSADRGYGYTFGSGTRLTVV.

This rearrangement joins TRBV6-1 to TRBJ1-1, with D hard to call. V dropped 0 bases and J dropped 8 bases, with 7 bases sitting between them. This CDR3 is 12 amino acids long. Germline lookup yields CDR1 MNHNS and CDR2 SASEGT. The CDR3 sequence: CASSEAIGEAFF. The CDR3 DNA sequence: TGTGCCAGCAGTGAAGCGATCGGGGAAGCTTTCTTT.

V usage is TRBV6-5 and J usage is TRBJ1-5; tentatively, D is TRBD1 (5 bases). Germline assignment: CDR1 MNHEY and CDR2 SVGAGI. The CDR3 has 14 amino acids. Trimming shortened V by 6 bases and J by 5 bases, and 14 bases separated the two germline ends. The CDR3 nucleotides are TGTGCCAGCAGACCCGACGGGACTTATCAGCCCCAGCATTTT. It specifies CASRPDGTYQPQHF.

This clone was recorded once. The chain couples TRBV19 to TRBJ2-1, with 10 bases identical to TRBD1. This CDR3 region has 16 residues. CDR1 and CDR2 from the germline V gene are LNHDA and SQIVND (reference sequence). J lost 4 bases, V lost 2 bases, and 5 bases had no gene match. CDR3 loop: CASSILGQGRYNEQFF. The CDR3 DNA is TGTGCCAGTAGTATATTGGGACAGGGGCGATACAATGAGCAGTTCTTC. The full variable domain, its missing parts supplied by reference TRBV19 and TRBJ2-1, is DGGITQSPKYLFRKEGQNVTLSCEQNLNHDAMYWYRQDPGQGLRLIYYSQIVNDFQKGDIAEGYSVSREKKESFPLTVTSAQKNPTAFYLCASSILGQGRYNEQFFGPGTRLTVL.

This chain links TRBV5-1 with TRBJ2-1, with TRBD2 matching 7 bases. After removal of 0 bases from V and 3 bases from J, the junction contained 9 bases not matched to a gene. CDR3 length equals 17 residues. Germline V lookup: CDR1 SGHRS, CDR2 YFSETQ. CDR3 bases: TGCGCCAGCAGCTTGGCAGGACTCCAGCGGGGCTACAATGAGCAGTTCTTC. Translating gives CASSLAGLQRGYNEQFF. The whole variable domain, remainder taken from reference TRBV5-1 and TRBJ2-1, is KAGVTQTPRYLIKTRGQQVTLSCSPISGHRSVSWYQQTPGQGLQFLFEYFSETQRNKGNFPGRFSGRQFSNSRSEMNVSTLELGDSALYLCASSLAGLQRGYNEQFFGPGTRLTVL.

V is TRBV10-2 and J is TRBJ2-7; a possible D gene is TRBD1 (6 bases). CDR1 and CDR2 (germline): WSHSY, SAAADI. CDR3 length: 12 amino acids. V dropped 6 bases and J dropped 5 bases, with 11 bases sitting between them. The CDR3 nucleotides read TGCGCCAGCAGCTCGGACAGACACGAGCAGTACTTC. Translation: CASSSDRHEQYF.

V usage is TRBV5-1 and J usage is TRBJ2-5; 8 bases agree with TRBD1. The CDR3 totals 14 residues. Germline loops: CDR1 SGHRS, CDR2 YFSETQ. V was clipped by 0 bases and J by 2 bases; unmatched bases: 0. The CDR3 DNA is TGCGCCAGCAGCTTGGGGGACAGGCAAGAGACCCAGTACTTC. Amino acids: CASSLGDRQETQYF.

CDR3 bases: TGTGCCAGCAGCTTGGGGGCAGGGGTTTATGGCTACACCTTC. It encodes CASSLGAGVYGYTF. This sequence joins TRBV5-6 and TRBJ1-2; perhaps TRBD1 as D (6 bases). Germline V gene sequence: CDR1 SGHDT, CDR2 YYEEEE. The ends were cut back, 0 bases at V and 5 bases at J, with 11 bases in the middle. This CDR3 has 14 residues.

J is TRBJ1-5 and V is TRBV5-1, with a weak D call TRBD1 (6 bases). V lost 0 bases to trimming and J lost 5 bases, with 9 bases between them. The CDR3 is made up of 14 amino acids. The V gene's germline CDR1 is SGHRS and CDR2 YFSETQ. The DNA of the CDR3 is TGCGCCAGCAGCTTGGGGGGGCTAGATCAGCCCCAGCATTTT. Amino acids: CASSLGGLDQPQHF.

The genes are TRBV5-4 and TRBJ2-2, with 10 nucleotides matching TRBD2. CDR3 length equals 17 residues. Per the germline V gene, CDR1 is SGHNT and CDR2 is YYREEE (reference sequence). The J segment lost 0 bases and the V segment lost 4 bases, leaving 6 bases of the junction unmatched. The CDR3 DNA reads as TGTGCCAGCAGCGCGAGCGGGAGGGGACCGAACACCGGGGAGCTGTTTTTT. It codes for CASSASGRGPNTGELFF.

The rearrangement uses TRBV6-2 or TRBV6-3 and TRBJ1-6; 8 bases match TRBD1. CDR1 is MNHEY and CDR2 is SVGEGT in the germline V gene. The CDR3 spans 15 residues. V lost 4 bases to trimming and J lost 6 bases; unmatched junction nucleotides: 5. The CDR3 DNA reads as TGTGCCAGCAGTTTCCAGGGGGCATCTAATTCACCCCTCCACTTT. Amino acids: CASSFQGASNSPLHF.

The chain recombines TRBV11-1 with TRBJ1-1, with D possibly TRBD1 on 6 matching bases. CDR3 length equals 16 residues. CDR1 is SGHAT and CDR2 is FQDESV in the germline V gene (reference sequence). V lost 4 bases to trimming and J lost 1 base, with 16 bases between them. CDR3 DNA: TGTGCCAGCAGCTCGGGTCAGGGGATGAGGAACACTGAAGCTTTCTTT. This codes for CASSSGQGMRNTEAFF.

This clone came up a few times. The gene calls are TRBV5-8 and TRBJ1-5, with 8 bases fitting TRBD1. Germline V lookup: CDR1 SGHTS, CDR2 YDEGEE. The CDR3 is 14 amino acids. V gave up 2 bases and J gave up 7 bases; unmatched junction bases: 5. CDR3 DNA sequence: TGTGCCAGCAGCTTCCCGGACAGGGCCCAGCCCCAGCATTTT. Its protein is CASSFPDRAQPQHF.

This clone was counted only a few times. The chain links TRBV3-1 (or the pseudogene TRBV3-2) to TRBJ2-2, with 8 bases that match TRBD1. Germline trimming cut 4 bases from V and 6 bases from J; bases unmatched to any gene: 7. Germline loops: CDR1 LGHDT, CDR2 YNNKEL (reference sequence). This CDR3 is 15 amino acids long. CDR3 DNA: TGTGCCAGCAGCCCTCCGGGACAGGCGTCCGGGGAGCTGTTTTTT. Translating it yields CASSPPGQASGELFF.

The chain recombines TRBV7-3 with TRBJ2-7, with 9 bases matching TRBD1. The CDR3 is made up of 17 amino acids. CDR1 is SGHTA and CDR2 is FQGTGA in the germline V gene. V dropped 7 bases and J dropped 3; count of bases not matched to a gene: 16. CDR3 amino acids: CASNSWIGTGLNYEQYF. For the CDR3, the DNA is TGTGCCAGCAACTCCTGGATTGGGACAGGGCTCAACTACGAGCAGTACTTC.

This clone was observed a single time. This chain connects TRBV4-2 to TRBJ2-3, with 7 bases fitting TRBD2. The J segment lost 9 bases and the V segment lost 0 bases, leaving 3 bases of the junction unmatched. This CDR3 has 13 amino acids. Germline V lookup: CDR1 LGHNA, CDR2 YNFKEQ. CDR3 DNA sequence: TGTGCCAGCAGCCAAGACACTAGCGAAACGCAGTATTTT. This gives the protein CASSQDTSETQYF.

The V and J genes are TRBV27 and TRBJ1-3, with 8 bases fitting TRBD1. This CDR3 is 15 amino acids long. Germline CDR1 and CDR2: MNHEY and SMNVEV (reference sequence). V was pared by 6 bases and J by 4 bases, with 8 bases of the junction left unmatched. DNA of the CDR3: TGTGCCAGCAGCTCGGGACAGGTCGGCGGAAACACCATATATTTT. Protein: CASSSGQVGGNTIYF.

As DNA, the CDR3 is TGTGCCAGCAGCGCCTACGAGGGTGTAATTTCACCCCTCCACTTT. Residues: CASSAYEGVISPLHF. The chain couples TRBV11-2 to TRBJ1-6; no clear D. Germline values: CDR1 SGHAT, CDR2 FQNNGV. The V and J ends lost 5 bases and 9 bases respectively, with 17 bases between them. The length of the CDR3 is 15 residues. Full variable domain (missing parts from reference TRBV11-2 and TRBJ1-6): EAGVAQSPRYKIIEKRQSVAFWCNPISGHATLYWYQQILGQGPKLLIQFQNNGVVDDSQLPKDRFSAERLKGVDSTLKIQPAKLEDSAVYLCASSAYEGVISPLHFGNGTRLTVT.